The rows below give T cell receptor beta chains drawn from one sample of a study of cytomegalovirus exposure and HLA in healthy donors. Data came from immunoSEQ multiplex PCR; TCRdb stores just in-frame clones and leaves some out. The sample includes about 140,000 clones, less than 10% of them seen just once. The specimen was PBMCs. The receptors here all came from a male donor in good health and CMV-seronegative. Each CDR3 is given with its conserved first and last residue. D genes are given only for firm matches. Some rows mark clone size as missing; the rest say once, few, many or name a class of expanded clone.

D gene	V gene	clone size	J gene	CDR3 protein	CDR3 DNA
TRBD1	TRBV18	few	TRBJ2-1	CASSPPGGFYNEQFF	TGTGCCAGCTCACCGCCAGGGGGCTTTTACAATGAGCAGTTCTTC
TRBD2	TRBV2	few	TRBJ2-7	CASSEAGGLVYEQYF	TGTGCCAGCAGTGAAGCGGGGGGACTAGTCTACGAGCAGTACTTC
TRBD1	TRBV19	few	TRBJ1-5	CASRVDREGNQPQHF	TGTGCCAGTAGAGTTGACAGGGAGGGCAATCAGCCCCAGCATTTT
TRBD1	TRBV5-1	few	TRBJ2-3	CASSRQGAGTDTQYF	TGCGCCAGCAGCCGTCAGGGGGCTGGCACAGATACGCAGTATTTT
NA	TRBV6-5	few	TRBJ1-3	CASGDFYSGNTIYF	TGTGCCAGCGGGGACTTTTACTCTGGAAACACCATATATTTT
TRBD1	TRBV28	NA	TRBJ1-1	CASSFPQGQGVSEAFF	TGTGCCAGCAGCTTTCCTCAGGGACAGGGAGTATCTGAAGCTTTCTTT
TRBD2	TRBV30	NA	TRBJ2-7	CAWSQSSGGQYF	TGTGCCTGGAGTCAGAGTTCGGGGGGGCAGTACTTC
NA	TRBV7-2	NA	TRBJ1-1	CASSLAGGNAFF	TGTGCCAGCAGCTTAGCGGGAGGGAACGCTTTCTTT
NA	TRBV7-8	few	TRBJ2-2	CASSLVDSPAPGELFF	TGTGCCAGCAGCTTAGTCGACAGCCCAGCGCCCGGGGAGCTGTTTTTT
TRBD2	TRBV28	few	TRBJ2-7	CASSPPGGGVYEQYF	TGTGCCAGCAGCCCCCCCGGCGGGGGGGTTTACGAGCAGTACTTC
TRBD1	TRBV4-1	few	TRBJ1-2	CASSPGGTGGAWYGYTF	TGCGCCAGCAGCCCTGGGGGGACAGGGGGCGCTTGGTATGGCTACACCTTC
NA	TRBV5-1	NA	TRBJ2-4	CASRLSGVAKNIQYF	TGCGCCAGCAGATTATCGGGGGTTGCCAAAAACATTCAGTACTTC
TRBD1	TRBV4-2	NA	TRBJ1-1	CASSRGSGTDTEAFF	TGTGCCAGCAGTCGAGGGTCTGGGACAGACACTGAAGCTTTCTTT
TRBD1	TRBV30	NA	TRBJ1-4	CAWSKTGGFNEKLFF	TGTGCCTGGAGTAAAACAGGGGGATTTAATGAAAAACTGTTTTTT
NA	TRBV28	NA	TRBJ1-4	CAKRRGVLFF	TGTGCCAAGAGGCGGGGTGTCCTGTTTTTT
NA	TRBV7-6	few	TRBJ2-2	CASSLSGPGGELFF	TGTGCCAGCAGCTTATCAGGGCCTGGCGGGGAGCTGTTTTTT
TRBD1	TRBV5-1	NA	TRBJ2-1	CASSYGQGIYNEQFF	TGCGCCAGCAGCTACGGACAGGGGATCTACAATGAGCAGTTCTTC
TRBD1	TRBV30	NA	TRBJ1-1	CAWSVNFYRTGSDTEAFF	TGTGCCTGGAGTGTAAACTTCTACAGGACAGGGTCGGACACTGAAGCTTTCTTT
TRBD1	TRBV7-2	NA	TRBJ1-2	CASSSGPGQSFYGYTF	TGTGCCAGCAGCTCAGGCCCGGGACAGTCTTTCTATGGCTACACCTTC
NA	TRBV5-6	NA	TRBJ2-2	CASTYLSTGELFF	TGTGCCAGCACCTACCTTAGCACCGGGGAGCTGTTTTTT
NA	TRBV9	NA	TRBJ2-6	CASSARGSGANVLTF	TGTGCCAGCAGCGCACGGGGGTCTGGGGCCAACGTCCTGACTTTC
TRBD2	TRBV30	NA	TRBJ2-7	CAWTTPGTSAGEQYF	TGTGCCTGGACCACTCCCGGGACTAGCGCCGGCGAGCAGTACTTC
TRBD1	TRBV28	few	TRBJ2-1	CASSLGTGGQNEQFF	TGTGCCAGCAGTTTAGGGACAGGGGGCCAGAATGAGCAGTTCTTC
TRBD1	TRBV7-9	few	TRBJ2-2	CASSFRTGNTGELFF	TGTGCCAGCAGCTTCAGGACAGGGAACACCGGGGAGCTGTTTTTT
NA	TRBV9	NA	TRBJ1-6	CASSVGQLNSPLHF	TGTGCCAGCAGCGTAGGACAGCTCAATTCACCCCTCCACTTT
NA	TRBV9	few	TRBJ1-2	CASSESQGFGYTF	TGTGCCAGCAGCGAATCACAGGGCTTCGGCTACACCTTC
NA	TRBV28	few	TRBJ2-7	CASSPRRGRSYEQYF	TGTGCCAGCAGTCCCAGGAGGGGCCGCTCCTACGAGCAGTACTTC
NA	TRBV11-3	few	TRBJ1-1	CASSFRPGTEAFF	TGTGCCAGCAGCTTTCGACCCGGGACTGAAGCTTTCTTT
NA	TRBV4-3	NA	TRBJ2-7	CASSQDWSVVPEQYF	TGCGCCAGCAGCCAAGATTGGTCGGTAGTCCCCGAGCAGTACTTC
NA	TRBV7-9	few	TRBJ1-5	CASSTTGRRSNQPQHF	TGTGCCAGCAGCACCACCGGGAGGCGAAGTAATCAGCCCCAGCATTTT
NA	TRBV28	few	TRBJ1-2	CASRLQGPWGYTF	TGTGCCAGCAGGCTACAGGGTCCATGGGGCTACACCTTC
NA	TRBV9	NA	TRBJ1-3	CASSAYRYPTSGNTIYF	TGTGCCAGCAGCGCCTACAGGTACCCTACCTCTGGAAACACCATATATTTT
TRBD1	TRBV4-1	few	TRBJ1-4	CASSQDRVGEKLFF	TGCGCCAGCAGCCAGGACAGGGTAGGGGAAAAACTGTTTTTT
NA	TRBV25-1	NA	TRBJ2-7	CASSDPRGVSYEQYF	TGTGCCAGCAGTGACCCAAGGGGCGTAAGCTACGAGCAGTACTTC
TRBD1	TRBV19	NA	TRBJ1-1	CASSRTGAVGEAFF	TGTGCCAGTAGTCGGACAGGGGCCGTTGGAGAAGCTTTCTTT